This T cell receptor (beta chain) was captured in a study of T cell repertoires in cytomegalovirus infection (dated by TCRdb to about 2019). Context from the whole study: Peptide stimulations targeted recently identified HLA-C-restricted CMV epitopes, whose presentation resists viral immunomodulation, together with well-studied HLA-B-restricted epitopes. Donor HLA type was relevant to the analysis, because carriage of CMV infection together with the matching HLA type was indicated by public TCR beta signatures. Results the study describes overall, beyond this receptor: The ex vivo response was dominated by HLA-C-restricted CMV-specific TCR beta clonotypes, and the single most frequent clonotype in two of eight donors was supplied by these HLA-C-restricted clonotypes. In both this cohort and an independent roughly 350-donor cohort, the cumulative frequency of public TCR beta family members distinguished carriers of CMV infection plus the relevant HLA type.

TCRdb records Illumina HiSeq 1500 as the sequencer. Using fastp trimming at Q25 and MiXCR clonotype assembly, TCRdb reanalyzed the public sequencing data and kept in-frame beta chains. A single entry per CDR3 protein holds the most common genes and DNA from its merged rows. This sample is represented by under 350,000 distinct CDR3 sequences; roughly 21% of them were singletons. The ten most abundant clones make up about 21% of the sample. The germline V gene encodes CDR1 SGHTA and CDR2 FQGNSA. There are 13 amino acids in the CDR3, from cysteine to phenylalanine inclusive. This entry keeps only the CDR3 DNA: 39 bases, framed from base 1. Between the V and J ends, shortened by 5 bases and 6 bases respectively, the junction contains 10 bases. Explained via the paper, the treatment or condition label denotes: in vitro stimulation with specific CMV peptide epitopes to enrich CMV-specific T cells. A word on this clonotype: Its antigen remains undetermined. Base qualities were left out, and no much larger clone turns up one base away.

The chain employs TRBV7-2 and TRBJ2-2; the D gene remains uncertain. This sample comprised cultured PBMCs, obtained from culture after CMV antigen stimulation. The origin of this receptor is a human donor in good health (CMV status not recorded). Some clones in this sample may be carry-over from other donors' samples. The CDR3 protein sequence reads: CASSSRAPGELFF. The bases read TGTGCCAGCAGCAGTCGGGCGCCCGGGGAGCTGTTTTTT.